These 12 T cell receptor beta chains came from one sample sequenced in a study of blood T cell repertoires in COVID-19. Data came from immunoSEQ multiplex PCR; TCRdb stores just in-frame clones and leaves some out. The data show roughly 100,000 clones, roughly 86% seen once. The sample was peripheral blood. Source of these receptors: a human donor in a cohort sampled during active COVID-19.

The rearrangement uses TRBV5-5 and TRBJ2-7; TRBD2 might be the D (5 bases). V dropped 3 bases and J dropped 6 bases, with 16 bases sitting between them. The length of the CDR3 is 14 residues. CDR1 and CDR2 (germline): SGHKS, YYEKEE (reference sequence). The CDR3 nucleotides read TGTGCCAGCAGCTCCTCTGGGAGCTCGGGCGAGCAGTACTTC. Protein product: CASSSSGSSGEQYF. The complete variable domain, with remaining parts taken from reference TRBV5-5 and TRBJ2-7, reads DAGVTQSPTHLIKTRGQQVTLRCSPISGHKSVSWYQQVLGQGPQFIFQYYEKEERGRGNFPDRFSARQFPNYSSELNVNALLLGDSALYLCASSSSGSSGEQYFGPGTRLTVT.

The CDR3 region is CASSRTGAAYGYTF. The CDR3 DNA sequence: TGTGCCAGCAGCAGGACAGGGGCGGCCTATGGCTACACCTTC. The chain carries TRBV7-2 and TRBJ1-2, with 9 bases aligning to TRBD1. CDR1 and CDR2 from the germline V gene are SGHTA and FQGNSA. The CDR3 contains 14 residues. J lost 4 bases, V lost 5 bases, and 5 bases had no gene match.

The rearrangement links TRBV6-5 to TRBJ2-5; 8 bases agree with TRBD1. V dropped 7 bases and J dropped 1; count of bases not matched to a gene: 5. This CDR3 comprises 14 residues. CDR1 is MNHEY and CDR2 is SVGAGI in the germline V gene. CDR3 region: CASTGQGSQETQYF. In DNA form, the CDR3 reads TGTGCCAGCACCGGACAGGGCTCCCAAGAGACCCAGTACTTC.

The chain couples TRBV27 to TRBJ2-7, with 7 nucleotides matching TRBD1. The V and J ends lost 7 bases and 5 bases, in that order; junction bases with no gene match: 11. CDR1 and CDR2 (germline): MNHEY, SMNVEV (reference sequence). The CDR3 consists of 14 residues. The CDR3 sequence is CASNPYRGVDEQYF. Written as DNA, the CDR3 is TGTGCCAGCAACCCTTACAGGGGTGTCGACGAGCAGTACTTC.

J is TRBJ1-6 and V is TRBV23-1; D uncertain. TRBV23-1 has ORF status, its function being uncertain. This CDR3 is 10 amino acids long. The CDR3 here is CSTRVSPLHF. In nucleotides, the CDR3 is TGCTCGACGCGGGTCTCACCCCTCCACTTT.

This chain connects TRBV7-2 to TRBJ2-2; 11 nucleotides agree with TRBD2. The V gene end was trimmed by 2 bases and the J gene end by 5 bases; junction bases not matched to a gene: 4. Germline values: CDR1 SGHTA, CDR2 FQGNSA. The CDR3 has 16 residues. CDR3 DNA: TGTGCCAGCAGCTTATTTGGGACTAGCGGTACCGGGGAGCTGTTTTTT. Translation: CASSLFGTSGTGELFF. The whole variable domain, filled in from reference TRBV7-2 and TRBJ2-2, reads GAGVSQSPSNKVTEKGKDVELRCDPISGHTALYWYRQSLGQGLEFLIYFQGNSAPDKSGLPSDRFSAERTGGSVSTLTIQRTQQEDSAVYLCASSLFGTSGTGELFFGEGSRLTVL.

The chain carries TRBV7-9 and TRBJ1-1; tentatively, D is TRBD1 (5 bases). The CDR3 has 14 residues. Germline CDR1 SEHNR, CDR2 FQNEAQ (reference sequence). V was clipped by 5 bases and J by 1 base, with 11 bases between them. The CDR3 spells CASSVGLQNTEAFF. The CDR3 coding sequence is TGTGCCAGCAGCGTGGGGCTCCAGAACACTGAAGCTTTCTTT. Using reference TRBV7-9 and TRBJ1-1 for the parts outside the CDR3, the full variable domain is DTGVSQNPRHKITKRGQNVTFRCDPISEHNRLYWYRQTLGQGPEFLTYFQNEAQLEKSRLLSDRFSAERPKGSFSTLEIQRTEQGDSAMYLCASSVGLQNTEAFFGQGTRLTVV.

The chain couples TRBV6-2 or TRBV6-3 to TRBJ2-3, with D possibly TRBD1 on 6 matching bases. Trimming cost V 0 bases and J 2 bases, with 15 bases left between them. Germline V gives CDR1 MNHEY, CDR2 SVGEGT. This CDR3 has 17 residues. The CDR3 nucleotides are TGTGCCAGCAGTTACTCGATAGCAGGGGAAGCCACAGATACGCAGTATTTT. This encodes CASSYSIAGEATDTQYF.

The chain joins TRBV3-1 (or the pseudogene TRBV3-2) to TRBJ2-3, with 8 positions matching TRBD1. The CDR3 runs 15 residues. Per the germline V gene, CDR1 is LGHDT and CDR2 is YNNKEL (reference sequence). The V segment lost 1 base and the J segment 2 bases; nucleotides outside the gene matches: 2. This chain's CDR3 is CASSQGQGFTDTQYF. The DNA for the CDR3 is TGTGCCAGCAGCCAAGGACAGGGGTTCACAGATACGCAGTATTTT.

The V gene is TRBV30, the J gene TRBJ2-2; TRBD1 matches 8 bases. Germline loops: CDR1 GTSNPN, CDR2 SVGIG (reference sequence). CDR3 length equals 15 residues. The V and J ends lost 3 bases and 6 bases, in that order; junction bases with no gene match: 9. The CDR3 nucleotides are TGTGCCTGGAGCTTTCGGACAGGGCATTCCGGGGAGCTGTTTTTT. It encodes CAWSFRTGHSGELFF. Looking up the rest from reference TRBV30 and TRBJ2-2 gives the full variable domain: SQTIHQWPATLVQPVGSPLSLECTVEGTSNPNLYWYRQAAGRGLQLLFYSVGIGQISSEVPQNLSASRPQDRQFILSSKKLLLSDSGFYLCAWSFRTGHSGELFFGEGSRLTVL.

The CDR3 coding sequence is TGTGCCAGCAGTCCCCTAGCGGGAGGGCCCAGCACCGGGGAGCTGTTTTTT. Residues: CASSPLAGGPSTGELFF. V is TRBV6-2 or TRBV6-3 and J is TRBJ2-2; 12 bases map to TRBD2. This CDR3 contains 17 residues. Germline V gene data show CDR1 as MNHEY and CDR2 as SVGEGT. The V gene end was trimmed by 5 bases and the J gene end by 4 bases; junction bases not matched to a gene: 8.

This rearrangement joins TRBV18 to TRBJ1-1, with 7 bases identical to TRBD1. This CDR3 spans 14 amino acids. Germline V gene lookup returns CDR1 KGHSH and CDR2 LQKENI. The ends lost 6 bases at V and 5 bases at J; junction bases unmatched: 9. CDR3 DNA sequence: TGTGCCAGCTCCCGGACAGGCCTGGGGACTGAAGCTTTCTTT. It yields the protein CASSRTGLGTEAFF.